This T cell receptor (beta chain) stems from a study of T cell responses to AZD1222 COVID-19 vaccine. Repertoires were generated with immunoSEQ multiplex PCR, while TCRdb's copy carries only in-frame clones and drops some. The sample carries roughly 140,000 clones, 90% recorded once. The V end lost 1 base, the J end lost 3 bases, and 19 bases lay between the germline ends. The CDR3 is 17 residues long. CDR1 and CDR2 (germline): LNHDA, SQIVND (reference sequence). Specimen: peripheral blood, collected on day 0 of AZD1222 vaccination. The TCR was taken from an adult in good health. The genes are TRBV19 and TRBJ2-7; D assignment may be TRBD1 or TRBD2 (5 bases each). CDR3 nucleotides: TGTGCCAGTAGTATAGTTAATCAGGACATACGGGACTACGAGCAGTACTTC. This sequence encodes CASSIVNQDIRDYEQYF.